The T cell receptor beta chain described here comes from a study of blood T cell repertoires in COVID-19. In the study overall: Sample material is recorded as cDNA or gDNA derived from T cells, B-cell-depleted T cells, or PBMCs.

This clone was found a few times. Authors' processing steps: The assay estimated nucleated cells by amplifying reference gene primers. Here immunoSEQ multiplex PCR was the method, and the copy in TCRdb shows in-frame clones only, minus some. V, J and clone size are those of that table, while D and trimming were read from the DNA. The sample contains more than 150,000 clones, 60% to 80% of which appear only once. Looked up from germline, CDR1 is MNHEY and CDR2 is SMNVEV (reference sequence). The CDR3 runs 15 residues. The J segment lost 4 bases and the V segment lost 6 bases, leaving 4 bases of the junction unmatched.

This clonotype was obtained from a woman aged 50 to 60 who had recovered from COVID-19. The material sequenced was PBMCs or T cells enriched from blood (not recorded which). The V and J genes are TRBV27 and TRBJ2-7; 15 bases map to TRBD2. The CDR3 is CASSHGTSGRYEQYF. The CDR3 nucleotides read TGTGCCAGCAGCCACGGGACTAGCGGGAGGTACGAGCAGTACTTC.